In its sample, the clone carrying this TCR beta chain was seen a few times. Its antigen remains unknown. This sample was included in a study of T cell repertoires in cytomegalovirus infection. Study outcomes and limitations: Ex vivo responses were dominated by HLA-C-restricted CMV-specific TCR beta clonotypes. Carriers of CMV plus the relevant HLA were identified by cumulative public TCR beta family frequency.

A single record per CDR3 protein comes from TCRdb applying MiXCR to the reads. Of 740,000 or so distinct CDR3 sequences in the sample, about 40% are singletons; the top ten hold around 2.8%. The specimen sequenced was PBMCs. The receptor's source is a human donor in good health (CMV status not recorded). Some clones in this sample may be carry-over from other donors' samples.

The CDR3 protein is CASSSSTRDLGEQYF. The CDR3 nucleotides read TGTGCCAGCAGTTCCTCGACTAGGGATCTGGGCGAGCAGTACTTC. The chain recombines TRBV12-3 or TRBV12-4 with TRBJ2-7; weak D call: TRBD2 (6 bases). The V gene lost 4 bases and the J gene lost 6 bases, with 19 bases spanning the gap. There are 15 residues in the CDR3.